This TCR beta chain was found in a study of graft-versus-host responses after intestinal transplantation. Study-level information: Tacrolimus and steroids were given for around 3 years to all recipients after anti-thymocyte globulin induction. Broader study findings: Peak circulating GvH clone levels were associated with early post-transplant HvG declines. Some patients had graft-donor T cell macrochimerism. In their allografts, the ratios of graft-versus-host to host-versus-graft T cell clones were high.

V was cut by 8 bases and J by 5 bases, with 10 bases left in between. CDR1 and CDR2 (germline): MNHEY, SVGAGI. The CDR3 length is 11 residues. The data were produced by immunoSEQ multiplex PCR, yet TCRdb's version contains in-frame clones alone and is incomplete. Of about 66,000 clones in the sample, roughly 88% are singletons; the top ten hold approximately 1.3%. This clone was counted only a few times. Its antigen is not known. This receptor was taken from a human donor who received an intestinal transplant. Sequenced here: unstimulated CD8+ T cells sorted from spleen or lymph node cells, sampled before intestinal transplant. The chain joins TRBV6-5 to TRBJ2-7, with D perhaps matching TRBD1 (5 bases). CDR3 amino acids: CASQGIDEQYF. The CDR3 DNA reads TGTGCCAGCCAGGGAATTGACGAGCAGTACTTC.